This T cell receptor beta chain was identified in a study of CD8+ T cells in alopecia areata. Study-wide context: Scoring of treated patients' severity used the percentage of affected scalp area.

Described treatment: oral pan-JAK inhibitor, 5-10 mg twice daily. CDR1 and CDR2 (germline): KGHSH, LQKENI. Trimming shortened V by 3 bases and J by 2 bases, and 14 bases separated the two germline ends. The CDR3 is 15 residues long. TCR sequencing used cDNA made by reverse transcription of extracted RNA. Repertoires were generated with immunoSEQ multiplex PCR, while TCRdb's copy carries only in-frame clones and drops some. This table has roughly 280,000 clones, around three fifths appearing once. The material was CD4+ T cells sorted from blood, obtained at week 52, from a patient treated with tofacitinib. This sequence joins TRBV18 and TRBJ2-7; TRBD1 or TRBD2 may be the D gene (5 bases each). The TCR comes from a human donor with alopecia areata. The CDR3 sequence: CASSPPRGRAYEQYF. The CDR3 nucleotides are TGTGCCAGCTCACCCCCCCGGGGCAGGGCCTACGAGCAGTACTTC.